A single sample is the source of the 21 T cell receptor beta chains below, sequenced in a study of cytomegalovirus exposure and HLA in healthy donors. With 60 Vbeta and 13 Jbeta primers, the PCR was carried out. Assay used: immunoSEQ multiplex PCR; TCRdb lists only in-frame clones, some missing. Seen here are approximately 150,000 clones, around 79% observed once, and the top ten hold 5% to 8%. Sequences were obtained from PBMCs. These receptors all come from a man in his forties in good health and CMV-seropositive.

This sequence joins TRBV10-1 and TRBJ2-1; 11 nucleotides agree with TRBD1. Unmatched junction bases numbered 3, after V lost 6 bases and J lost 5 bases. The CDR3 is 14 residues long. Looked up from germline, CDR1 is WNHNN and CDR2 is SYGVQD (reference sequence). As DNA, the CDR3 is TGCGCCAGCAGCCCGGGACAGGGGGACAATGAGCAGTTCTTC. This sequence encodes CASSPGQGDNEQFF.

The chain employs TRBV30 and TRBJ1-2, with TRBD1 identical over 7 bases. This CDR3 is built from 15 residues. Germline CDR1 is GTSNPN and CDR2 is SVGIG (reference sequence). The junction had 8 bases not matched to a gene; V was cut back by 2 bases and J by 2 bases. The CDR3 loop reads CAWSLGTENNYGYTF. The DNA for the CDR3 is TGTGCCTGGAGTCTAGGGACAGAGAACAACTATGGCTACACCTTC. The full variable domain, its missing parts supplied by reference TRBV30 and TRBJ1-2, is SQTIHQWPATLVQPVGSPLSLECTVEGTSNPNLYWYRQAAGRGLQLLFYSVGIGQISSEVPQNLSASRPQDRQFILSSKKLLLSDSGFYLCAWSLGTENNYGYTFGSGTRLTVV.

This clone was seen a single time. The genes are TRBV15 and TRBJ2-1; 14 bases align to TRBD2. The CDR3 is 16 amino acids. Germline CDR1 is LNHNV and CDR2 is YYDKDF (reference sequence). The trim removed 3 bases at V and 4 bases at J, leaving 2 bases unmatched. This CDR3 reads CATSSGLAGGYNEQFF. The CDR3, as DNA: TGTGCCACCAGCAGTGGACTAGCGGGAGGTTACAATGAGCAGTTCTTC. The full variable domain, completed using reference TRBV15 and TRBJ2-1, is DAMVIQNPRYQVTQFGKPVTLSCSQTLNHNVMYWYQQKSSQAPKLLFHYYDKDFNNEADTPDNFQSRRPNTSFCFLDIRSPGLGDTAMYLCATSSGLAGGYNEQFFGPGTRLTVL.

The V call is TRBV6-4, the J call TRBJ2-3; TRBD2 is a possible D gene (6 bases). CDR1 and CDR2 (germline): MRHNA, SNTAGT. CDR3 length equals 16 residues. The V and J ends lost 5 bases and 0 bases respectively, with 15 bases between them. The CDR3 DNA sequence: TGTGCCAGCAGTCTTAGAGCGGGTTCCAGCACAGATACGCAGTATTTT. Amino acid sequence: CASSLRAGSSTDTQYF.

The chain combines TRBV7-8 with TRBJ2-5, with a tentative D call TRBD1 (5 bases). The J call is in doubt because the DNA end fits TRBJ2-7 better. This CDR3 has 16 residues. The germline V gene encodes CDR1 SGHVS and CDR2 FQNEAQ. The CDR3 bases are TGTGCCAGCAGCTTTCAGGGAAGGGGATTCTCCTACGAGCAGTACTTC. This gives the protein CASSFQGRGFSYEQYF.

This rearrangement joins TRBV27 to TRBJ1-4, with D unclear. Trimming shortened V by 6 bases and J by 7 bases, and 15 bases separated the two germline ends. The CDR3 totals 14 residues. Germline assignment: CDR1 MNHEY and CDR2 SMNVEV (reference sequence). In DNA, the CDR3 is TGTGCCAGCAGATCGAGGGTTGTGGGTGAAAAACTGTTTTTT. Protein: CASRSRVVGEKLFF.

In DNA, the CDR3 is TGTGCCAGCTCACCCCCGACAGCAACTAATGAAAAACTGTTTTTT. Amino acids: CASSPPTATNEKLFF. The J gene is TRBJ1-4, the V gene TRBV18; the D gene is possibly TRBD1 (5 bases). The V gene lost 3 bases and the J gene lost 0 bases, with 8 bases spanning the gap. The CDR3 runs to 15 residues. The germline V gene encodes CDR1 KGHSH and CDR2 LQKENI.

V and J are TRBV28 and TRBJ2-5, with TRBD1 matching 8 bases. Per germline, CDR1 MDHEN and CDR2 SYDVKM. J gave up 5 bases and V 6 bases, and 8 bases lay outside the gene matches. This CDR3 is built from 14 residues. CDR3 in amino acids: CASSPGGARETQYF. In nucleotides, the CDR3 is TGTGCCAGCAGCCCAGGGGGCGCGAGGGAGACCCAGTACTTC.

This clone was seen just once. This sequence joins TRBV6-1 and TRBJ2-4; no clear D gene. Trimming left V 5 bases short and J 0 bases short, with 8 bases between. This CDR3 contains 14 residues. Germline V gene sequence: CDR1 MNHNS, CDR2 SASEGT. CDR3 amino acids: CASSSTLAKNIQYF. The CDR3 bases are TGTGCCAGCAGTTCGACTTTAGCCAAAAACATTCAGTACTTC.

The CDR3 region is CASSPSGHTDTQYF. In DNA form, the CDR3 reads TGTGCCAGCAGCCCTAGCGGCCACACAGATACGCAGTATTTT. V gene TRBV6-5 combines with J gene TRBJ2-3, with 7 bases lining up with TRBD2. V was pared by 6 bases and J by 2 bases, with 5 bases of the junction left unmatched. This CDR3 region has 14 residues. Per germline, CDR1 MNHEY and CDR2 SVGAGI.

For this clone: At one end, the junction sequence differs from germline, possibly due to a read error. The chain combines TRBV18 with TRBJ2-6, with D possibly matching TRBD1 (6 bases). The CDR3 is 15 residues long. Germline CDR1 is KGHSH and CDR2 is LQKENI. The CDR3, as DNA: TGTGCCAGCTCCCTCAGGGGTCGTGGGGCCAACGGCCTGACTTTC. Protein: CASSLRGRGANGLTF.

This chain links TRBV6-5 with TRBJ2-1; 11 bases map to TRBD2. The CDR3 is 16 residues long. Trimming took 4 bases from V and 0 from J; bases not matched to a gene: 2. Germline values: CDR1 MNHEY, CDR2 SVGAGI. The CDR3: CASSSLAGDSYNEQFF. Written as DNA, the CDR3 is TGTGCCAGCAGTTCACTAGCGGGAGACTCCTACAATGAGCAGTTCTTC.

The V gene is TRBV18, the J gene TRBJ2-1; 9 nucleotides line up with TRBD2. V shed 5 bases, J shed 4 bases, and the junction held 9 bases outside the gene matches. The CDR3 has 16 amino acids. The germline V gene encodes CDR1 KGHSH and CDR2 LQKENI. CDR3 DNA: TGTGCCAGCTCAACCCCGAGACTAGCGGCTTACAATGAGCAGTTCTTC. Translation gives CASSTPRLAAYNEQFF.

The genes are TRBV5-1 and TRBJ1-1; no definite D call. The CDR3 covers 14 residues. The V end lost 4 bases, the J end lost 4 bases, and 14 bases lay between the germline ends. Germline V gives CDR1 SGHRS, CDR2 YFSETQ. DNA of the CDR3: TGCGCCAGCAGCCCGGTCCCAGCGGGCACTGAAGCTTTCTTT. Its protein product is CASSPVPAGTEAFF.

The J gene is TRBJ1-1, the V gene TRBV28; D not resolved. Germline V lookup: CDR1 MDHEN, CDR2 SYDVKM. CDR3 length equals 15 residues. The V end lost 5 bases, the J end lost 5 bases, and 18 bases lay between the germline ends. CDR3 protein: CASSTALREMTEAFF. The CDR3 DNA reads TGTGCCAGCAGTACCGCCCTTCGGGAAATGACTGAAGCTTTCTTT. Based on the CDR3 plus reference TRBV28 and TRBJ1-1, the full variable domain is DVKVTQSSRYLVKRTGEKVFLECVQDMDHENMFWYRQDPGLGLRLIYFSYDVKMKEKGDIPEGYSVSREKKERFSLILESASTNQTSMYLCASSTALREMTEAFFGQGTRLTVV.

The chain uses TRBV5-1 and TRBJ2-1, with D possibly matching TRBD1 (5 bases). Germline CDR1 reads SGHRS; CDR2 reads YFSETQ. CDR3 length: 14 amino acids. V was trimmed by 4 bases and J by 3 bases, leaving 11 bases between them. CDR3 sequence: CASSSRQNYNEQFF. The CDR3 DNA sequence: TGCGCCAGCAGCAGCCGACAGAACTACAATGAGCAGTTCTTC. The variable domain in full, with the rest retrieved from reference TRBV5-1 and TRBJ2-1, is KAGVTQTPRYLIKTRGQQVTLSCSPISGHRSVSWYQQTPGQGLQFLFEYFSETQRNKGNFPGRFSGRQFSNSRSEMNVSTLELGDSALYLCASSSRQNYNEQFFGPGTRLTVL.

The chain uses TRBV9 and TRBJ2-7, with unresolved D. The CDR3 covers 16 residues. V gave up 0 bases and J gave up 3 bases, with 16 bases separating them. Looked up from germline, CDR1 is SGDLS and CDR2 is YYNGEE. DNA of the CDR3: TGTGCCAGCAGCGTAGGTCGGAGCGCACAAGGCTACGAGCAGTACTTC. It encodes CASSVGRSAQGYEQYF.

This clone was recorded a few times. The rearrangement links TRBV19 to TRBJ2-5; D not certain. This CDR3 is 13 amino acids long. V shed 2 bases and J shed 3 bases, with 7 bases lying between them. Germline V gene data show CDR1 as LNHDA and CDR2 as SQIVND (reference sequence). The CDR3 sequence is CASSILGEETQYF. CDR3 coding DNA: TGTGCCAGTAGTATACTAGGCGAAGAGACCCAGTACTTC. The complete variable domain, with remaining parts taken from reference TRBV19 and TRBJ2-5, reads DGGITQSPKYLFRKEGQNVTLSCEQNLNHDAMYWYRQDPGQGLRLIYYSQIVNDFQKGDIAEGYSVSREKKESFPLTVTSAQKNPTAFYLCASSILGEETQYFGPGTRLLVL.

The chain joins TRBV5-5 to TRBJ1-1, with D tentatively TRBD1 (6 bases). Germline V gene lookup returns CDR1 SGHKS and CDR2 YYEKEE (reference sequence). Trimming cost V 0 bases and J 4 bases, with 10 bases left between them. The CDR3 has 14 amino acids. CDR3 amino acids: CASSLGIGGTEAFF. DNA for the CDR3: TGTGCCAGCAGCTTGGGGATAGGGGGCACTGAAGCTTTCTTT. Combining the CDR3 with reference TRBV5-5 and TRBJ1-1 gives the whole variable domain DAGVTQSPTHLIKTRGQQVTLRCSPISGHKSVSWYQQVLGQGPQFIFQYYEKEERGRGNFPDRFSARQFPNYSSELNVNALLLGDSALYLCASSLGIGGTEAFFGQGTRLTVV.

V usage is TRBV11-2 and J usage is TRBJ1-2, with D perhaps matching TRBD1 (6 bases). CDR1 and CDR2 (germline): SGHAT, FQNNGV. Between the trimmed V and J ends, which lost 5 bases and 4 bases, there was a span of 11 bases. The CDR3 consists of 13 residues. The CDR3 DNA follows: TGTGCCAGCAGCACGACAGGATTCTATGGCTACACCTTC. It codes for CASSTTGFYGYTF. Complete variable domain (other parts from reference TRBV11-2 and TRBJ1-2): EAGVAQSPRYKIIEKRQSVAFWCNPISGHATLYWYQQILGQGPKLLIQFQNNGVVDDSQLPKDRFSAERLKGVDSTLKIQPAKLEDSAVYLCASSTTGFYGYTFGSGTRLTVV.

This sequence joins TRBV28 and TRBJ1-4, with 7 bases identical to TRBD1. This CDR3 contains 16 residues. CDR1 is MDHEN, CDR2 SYDVKM, per germline. V lost 6 bases to trimming and J lost 7 bases; unmatched junction nucleotides: 14. CDR3 nucleotides: TGTGCCAGCAGACTAAATAACAGGGGTCGGCGTGAAAAACTGTTTTTT. Protein product: CASRLNNRGRREKLFF.